This T cell receptor beta chain originates from a study of T cell responses to AZD1222 COVID-19 vaccine. Trimming removed 4 bases at V and 2 bases at J, with 8 bases between. Germline V lookup: CDR1 SNHLY, CDR2 FYNNEI. This CDR3 contains 13 residues. With regard to this clone: The antigen remains undetermined.

Whole-study results and caveats: Targeting of unmutated variant regions was reportedly seen in nearly half of spike-specific TCRs. Researchers report vaccine-associated CD4 TCRs spanning spike, with dominance at 160-218 and 743-854. None of the repertoires were sampled until the peak T cell response had passed.

Repertoires were generated with immunoSEQ multiplex PCR, while TCRdb's copy carries only in-frame clones and drops some. The data contain 200,000 to 250,000 clones, approximately 94% of them singletons. This chain joins TRBV2 and TRBJ1-2; no clear D. The sequence derives from an adult who received the MenACWY meningococcal vaccine as a control. The material was peripheral blood, obtained 28 days after the second dose of the MenACWY control vaccine. CDR3 nucleotides: TGTGCCAGCAGTGGCCGACAAAACTATGGCTACACCTTC. Its translation is CASSGRQNYGYTF.